Listed here are 6 T cell receptor beta chains from one sample, sequenced in a study of CD8 T cells in ankylosing spondylitis. MiXCR was run by TCRdb on the 5' RACE reads, yielding one entry per CDR3 protein. Of a few hundred thousand distinct CDR3 sequences in the sample, more than 20% are singletons; the top ten hold 3.5%. Sequencing input: blood, either unsorted or a sorted T cell fraction (not recorded which). These receptors were taken from a female donor with ankylosing spondylitis or in good health (not recorded which).

The chain is built from TRBV30 and TRBJ2-1; unclear D gene. V was pared by 5 bases and J by 0 bases, with 11 bases between. CDR1 is GTSNPN and CDR2 is SVGIG in the germline V gene (reference sequence). The CDR3 runs to 14 residues. DNA of the CDR3: TGTGCCTGGGTAAGGGCGGACTCCTACAATGAGCAGTTCTTC. It is translated as CAWVRADSYNEQFF.

This clonotype was seen a few times. The CDR3 region is CASSSETSDPTVEKLFF. The CDR3 nucleotides read TGTGCCAGCAGCTCGGAAACCTCTGACCCTACGGTTGAAAAACTGTTTTTT. The chain recombines TRBV21-1 with TRBJ1-4. TRBV21-1 represents a pseudogene. This CDR3 is 17 amino acids long.

V gene TRBV5-1 combines with J gene TRBJ2-5, with D possibly being TRBD2 (6 bases). V was pared by 1 base and J by 2 bases, with 12 bases between. This CDR3 is built from 15 residues. Per germline, CDR1 SGHRS and CDR2 YFSETQ. This CDR3 is CASSLYREKQETQYF. CDR3 nucleotides: TGCGCCAGCAGCTTGTATCGGGAGAAGCAAGAGACCCAGTACTTC.

The genes are TRBV7-9 and TRBJ1-1; D is ambiguous. CDR3 size: 14 residues. Between the trimmed V and J ends, which lost 4 bases and 4 bases, there was a span of 13 bases. CDR1 and CDR2 from the germline V gene are SEHNR and FQNEAQ (reference sequence). In DNA form, the CDR3 reads TGTGCCAGCAGCTCCCCGGGCAGCCCCACTGAAGCTTTCTTT. Encoded protein: CASSSPGSPTEAFF.

This clonotype was counted at least ten times. This chain uses TRBV24-1 with TRBJ2-1; TRBD2 agrees at 16 bases. CDR1 KGHDR and CDR2 SFDVKD come from the germline V gene. The CDR3 length is 18 residues. V lost 7 bases and J lost 8; bases outside the gene matches: 13. CDR3 sequence reads: CATSVPGTSGRAWDEQFF. The CDR3 DNA reads as TGTGCCACCAGCGTTCCCGGGACTAGCGGGAGGGCCTGGGATGAGCAGTTCTTC.

In its sample, this clonotype was seen a few times. This chain connects TRBV15 to TRBJ2-1; no firm D call. Trimming took off 0 bases at V and 8 bases at J, with 11 bases between the two ends. The germline gives CDR1 LNHNV, CDR2 YYDKDF (reference sequence). The CDR3 sequence is 14 residues long. The CDR3 bases are TGTGCCACCAGCAGAGATAGGCGAAGGTATGAGCAGTTCTTC. Amino acid sequence: CATSRDRRRYEQFF.